Presented here are 9 T cell receptor beta chains from one specimen sequenced in a study of graft-versus-host responses after intestinal transplantation. Sequencing used immunoSEQ multiplex PCR; TCRdb keeps in-frame clones, though not all of them. Altogether 9,500 to 13,000 clones are present, over 90% being singletons, with the ten largest covering 3.6%. Specimen: PBMCs, collected approximately 42 days after intestinal transplantation. The receptors come from a human patient who received an intestinal transplant, so some T cells may come from the graft donor.

This clone has only one observation. The gene calls are TRBV7-9 and TRBJ1-2, with D uncertain. The CDR3 length is 15 residues. The V and J ends lost 5 bases and 6 bases respectively, with 19 bases between them. Germline V gene lookup returns CDR1 SEHNR and CDR2 FQNEAQ (reference sequence). This chain's CDR3 is CASSPDGPVGHGYTF. The CDR3 coding sequence is TGTGCCAGCAGCCCGGACGGCCCGGTAGGGCATGGCTACACCTTC. Full variable domain (rest looked up from reference TRBV7-9 and TRBJ1-2): DTGVSQNPRHKITKRGQNVTFRCDPISEHNRLYWYRQTLGQGPEFLTYFQNEAQLEKSRLLSDRFSAERPKGSFSTLEIQRTEQGDSAMYLCASSPDGPVGHGYTFGSGTRLTVV.

The J gene is TRBJ2-1, the V gene TRBV5-4; no reliable D call. Germline V gene sequence: CDR1 SGHNT, CDR2 YYREEE (reference sequence). This CDR3 contains 17 residues. V gave up 4 bases and J gave up 7 bases, with 24 bases separating them. The CDR3 here is CASSESPDLIGWNEQFF. In DNA, the CDR3 is TGTGCCAGCAGCGAATCCCCTGATTTGATAGGTTGGAATGAGCAGTTCTTC.

With regard to this clone: One end of the junction fails to match germline, which may point to a read error. The rearrangement uses TRBV19 and TRBJ1-2; TRBD1 is a possible D gene (6 bases). The CDR3 extends over 12 amino acids. Germline V gene lookup returns CDR1 LNHDA and CDR2 SQIVND (reference sequence). The CDR3 bases are TGTGCCACCTGGGGGGCGACGGGGGGCTACACCTTT. Translated, it gives CATWGATGGYTF. Variable domain in full (rest from reference TRBV19 and TRBJ1-2): DGGITQSPKYLFRKEGQNVTLSCEQNLNHDAMYWYRQDPGQGLRLIYYSQIVNDFQKGDIAEGYSVSREKKESFPLTVTSAQKNPTAFYLCATWGATGGYTFGSGTRLTVV.

The chain is built from TRBV6-5 and TRBJ1-2; the match to TRBD1 covers 8 bases. The CDR3 has 15 residues. Germline V gene data show CDR1 as MNHEY and CDR2 as SVGAGI. V gave up 6 bases and J gave up 5 bases; unmatched junction bases: 11. CDR3 in amino acids: CASSLRTGRWYGYTF. The CDR3 region has the DNA TGTGCCAGCAGCCTCCGGACAGGGAGATGGTATGGCTACACCTTC.

The genes are TRBV2 and TRBJ2-5, with D perhaps matching TRBD1 (6 bases). Trimming stripped 4 bases from V and 2 bases from J, with 14 bases between. Germline values: CDR1 SNHLY, CDR2 FYNNEI. This CDR3 is built from 15 residues. For the CDR3, the DNA is TGTGCCAGCAGTGTGTCGCAGGGGAGTCAAGAGACCCAGTACTTC. As protein: CASSVSQGSQETQYF.

The V and J genes are TRBV10-1 and TRBJ2-5; maybe TRBD2 (5 bases). Deletions cut 4 bases from V and 1 base from J, with 13 bases between. Germline V gives CDR1 WNHNN, CDR2 SYGVQD (reference sequence). The CDR3 totals 15 residues. In nucleotides, the CDR3 is TGCGCCAGCAGTGCGGGGATTTTGGGCCAAGAGACCCAGTACTTC. Amino acid sequence: CASSAGILGQETQYF.

This chain links TRBV6-4 with TRBJ1-4; D gene ambiguous. The V end was cut by 2 bases, the J end by 0 bases, with 10 bases between. This CDR3 has 16 amino acids. Germline-derived CDR1 and CDR2 are MRHNA and SNTAGT. CDR3 bases: TGTGCCAGCAGTGACACCCGGGAGGCAACTAATGAAAAACTGTTTTTT. It encodes CASSDTREATNEKLFF.

The V gene is TRBV11-3, the J gene TRBJ2-1; 7 positions agree with TRBD1. The germline CDR1 and CDR2 sequences are SGHNT and YENEEA. The CDR3 contains 18 residues. V shed 4 bases and J 5 bases; nucleotides not matched to a gene: 17. Here the CDR3 reads CASSSTASGQKIHNEQFF. The CDR3 nucleotides are TGTGCCAGCAGCTCAACAGCCTCGGGACAGAAAATCCACAATGAGCAGTTCTTC.

The CDR3 coding sequence is TGTGCCAGCAGCCTCGACGGGACAGGGGTCGCTGGCTACACCTTC. Residues: CASSLDGTGVAGYTF. This chain links TRBV9 with TRBJ1-2; TRBD1 matches at 10 bases. Losses at the gene ends were 4 bases for V and 7 bases for J; bases not matched to a gene: 10. Germline V gives CDR1 SGDLS, CDR2 YYNGEE. The CDR3 spans 15 residues.